A single sample is the source of the 18 T cell receptor beta chains below, sequenced in a study of blood T cells in healthy people across ages. For the second PCR, which ran for roughly 6 to 12 cycles, a sample-barcoded 5' primer and a J-beta primer mix were used. TCRdb analysed the 5' RACE reads with MiXCR anew, one entry per CDR3 protein. The data contain roughly 830,000 distinct CDR3 sequences, less than 80% of them singletons. Sequenced material: blood. Source of these receptors: a man younger than 45 in good health.

V usage is TRBV4-3 and J usage is TRBJ2-3; D unclear. V dropped 1 base and J dropped 0 bases, with 11 bases sitting between them. Germline values: CDR1 LGHNA, CDR2 YSLEER. This CDR3 spans 16 amino acids. CDR3: CASSQGVGSSTDTQYF. CDR3 in DNA: TGCGCCAGCAGCCAAGGTGTAGGGTCAAGCACAGATACGCAGTATTTT.

This clonotype showed up many times. The chain links TRBV6-2 or TRBV6-3 to TRBJ2-5; D remains ambiguous. Trimming removed 2 bases at V and 3 bases at J, with 4 bases between. Germline assignment: CDR1 MNHEY and CDR2 SVGEGT. This CDR3 comprises 12 residues. The DNA of the CDR3 is TGTGCCAGCAGTTACCCGGAAGAGACCCAGTACTTC. Protein sequence: CASSYPEETQYF.

The chain has TRBV7-2 and TRBJ2-2; 8 positions agree with TRBD2. This CDR3 contains 18 residues. Germline CDR1 SGHTA, CDR2 FQGNSA. V gave up 2 bases and J gave up 2 bases; unmatched junction bases: 10. The CDR3 protein is CASSLLASGGINTGELFF. The DNA for the CDR3 is TGTGCCAGCAGCTTACTGGCCAGCGGGGGTATTAACACCGGGGAGCTGTTTTTT.

This chain links TRBV10-3 with TRBJ1-5, with D maybe TRBD1 (5 bases). In germline, CDR1 is ENHRY, CDR2 SYGVKD. V lost 8 bases and J lost 1, with 12 bases in between. CDR3 length: 14 residues. In DNA form, the CDR3 reads TGTGCCATCGGGACCCAGGGAAGCAATCAGCCCCAGCATTTT. As protein: CAIGTQGSNQPQHF.

J is TRBJ2-5 and V is TRBV6-2 or TRBV6-3; TRBD2 agrees at 11 bases. Germline V gives CDR1 MNHEY, CDR2 SVGEGT. The CDR3 extends over 16 amino acids. The junction had 17 bases not matched to a gene; V was cut back by 6 bases and J by 11 bases. The CDR3: CASSYTALAGGWEQYF. The CDR3 coding sequence is TGTGCCAGCAGCTACACCGCTCTAGCGGGGGGCTGGGAGCAGTACTTC.

V is TRBV6-5 and J is TRBJ2-3, with 9 positions matching TRBD2. Germline loops: CDR1 MNHEY, CDR2 SVGAGI. The V and J ends lost 5 bases and 8 bases, in that order; junction bases with no gene match: 14. This CDR3 has 16 amino acids. Written as DNA, the CDR3 is TGTGCCAGCAGTACCCCGGGCGGGGGGGCCTACGGTACGCAGTATTTT. It codes for CASSTPGGGAYGTQYF.

As DNA, the CDR3 is TGTGCCATCAGCACGAGGACCGGGGCTGCGGGAACAGAGACCCAGTACTTC. Translated: CAISTRTGAAGTETQYF. The J gene is TRBJ2-5, the V gene TRBV10-3; perhaps TRBD2 as D (6 bases). The CDR3 totals 17 residues. Germline V gene data show CDR1 as ENHRY and CDR2 as SYGVKD. V was pared by 6 bases and J by 4 bases, with 24 bases between.

The chain joins TRBV11-2 to TRBJ2-5; 8 bases are shared with TRBD1. This CDR3 has 18 amino acids. Germline lookup yields CDR1 SGHAT and CDR2 FQNNGV. V dropped 2 bases and J dropped 5; count of bases not matched to a gene: 16. CDR3 coding DNA: TGTGCCAGCAGCTTAAGTGCAAAGGACAGGGTATATTGGGAGACCCAGTACTTC. This codes for CASSLSAKDRVYWETQYF.

The V call is TRBV4-2, the J call TRBJ1-4; unclear D gene. The V gene's germline CDR1 is LGHNA and CDR2 YNFKEQ. V dropped 0 bases and J dropped 8 bases, with 10 bases sitting between them. The CDR3 consists of 14 residues. CDR3 amino acids: CASSQERVGEKLFF. CDR3 DNA sequence: TGTGCCAGCAGCCAAGAAAGGGTTGGAGAAAAACTGTTTTTT.

This clonotype was observed a handful of times. This sequence joins TRBV4-3 and TRBJ2-7; weak D call: TRBD1 (6 bases). Trimming removed 1 base from V and 3 bases from J, with 13 bases in between. Germline V lookup: CDR1 LGHNA, CDR2 YSLEER. The CDR3 is made up of 15 amino acids. The CDR3 reads CASSQAVRGFYEQYF. CDR3 nucleotides: TGCGCCAGCAGCCAAGCGGTTAGGGGGTTCTACGAGCAGTACTTC.

The gene calls are TRBV5-1 and TRBJ1-2; a possible D gene is TRBD1 (5 bases). This CDR3 is 14 amino acids long. CDR1 SGHRS and CDR2 YFSETQ come from the germline V gene. V gave up 0 bases and J gave up 7 bases, with 13 bases separating them. CDR3 DNA sequence: TGCGCCAGCAGCTTGGGAGGGGTGATTGGTGGCTACACCTTC. It is translated as CASSLGGVIGGYTF.

This clonotype is a singleton in its sample. The genes are TRBV7-2 and TRBJ2-5; 10 bases map to TRBD1. This CDR3 spans 15 amino acids. V trimming: 5 bases; J trimming: 4 bases; junction bases outside the gene matches: 7. Germline V gene data show CDR1 as SGHTA and CDR2 as FQGNSA. The CDR3 region has the DNA TGTGCCAGCAGCCCCCGACAGGGGGCTCTAGAGACCCAGTACTTC. Amino acids: CASSPRQGALETQYF.

This clonotype was counted a few times. The CDR3 protein is CASSPGLGQSDTQYF. The CDR3 DNA is TGCGCCAGCAGCCCCGGACTGGGCCAGTCAGATACGCAGTATTTT. This chain joins TRBV5-1 and TRBJ2-3; possible D gene TRBD2, 5 bases. This CDR3 spans 15 amino acids. Trimming stripped 4 bases from V and 4 bases from J, with 16 bases between. Germline assignment: CDR1 SGHRS and CDR2 YFSETQ.

This rearrangement joins TRBV18 to TRBJ2-3; 7 bases fit TRBD1. CDR3 length: 15 amino acids. Germline loops: CDR1 KGHSH, CDR2 LQKENI. V was clipped by 2 bases and J by 10 bases; unmatched bases: 12. The CDR3 here is CASSPDRAPSVAQYF. The DNA for the CDR3 is TGTGCCAGCTCACCAGACAGGGCCCCCTCTGTCGCGCAGTATTTT.

CDR3 in amino acids: CASSIRGTNQETQYF. The DNA of the CDR3 is TGTGCCAGTAGTATTCGCGGGACTAATCAAGAGACCCAGTACTTC. The gene calls are TRBV19 and TRBJ2-5; 7 nucleotides match TRBD2. V trimming: 3 bases; J trimming: 2 bases; junction bases outside the gene matches: 6. Germline V CDR1 and CDR2: LNHDA, SQIVND (reference sequence). The CDR3 covers 15 residues.

This clonotype was seen only a few times. The chain combines TRBV12-3 or TRBV12-4 with TRBJ2-1; perhaps TRBD1 as D (5 bases). With 4 bases removed from V and 8 bases from J, the gap between germline ends came to 12 bases. The CDR3 runs 13 residues. The CDR3 sequence: CASSWLGADEQFF. CDR3 in DNA: TGTGCCAGCAGTTGGTTAGGGGCCGATGAGCAGTTCTTC.

This clonotype was counted only a few times. The chain uses TRBV29-1 and TRBJ2-7; D not resolved. V dropped 6 bases and J dropped 2 bases, with 5 bases sitting between them. CDR3 length: 10 residues. Looked up from germline, CDR1 is SQVTM and CDR2 is ANQGSEA. In nucleotides, the CDR3 is TGCAGCGTCCTCGCCTACGAGCAGTACTTC. This encodes CSVLAYEQYF.

The CDR3 DNA sequence: TGCAGTGCTATTGTAGGCATGAACACTGAAGCTTTCTTT. Translated: CSAIVGMNTEAFF. The chain joins TRBV20-1 to TRBJ1-1, with unresolved D. V shed 4 bases and J shed 0 bases, with 9 bases lying between them. CDR1 and CDR2 (germline): DFQATT, SNEGSKA (reference sequence). The CDR3 is made up of 13 amino acids.